A selection of T cell receptor beta chains follows, all from one sample in a study of early T cells in non-severe SARS-CoV-2 infection. MiXCR was run by TCRdb on the 5' RACE reads, yielding one entry per CDR3 protein. The data contain roughly 56,000 distinct CDR3 sequences, about 12% of them singletons. What was sequenced was whole blood. Source of these receptors: an adult who was a healthcare worker with PCR-confirmed SARS-CoV-2 infection or an uninfected control (not recorded which). Each CDR3 is given with its conserved first and last residue. D genes are given only for firm matches. Clone size appears in some rows only: once, few, many, or a class for an expanded clone.

TGTGCCAGCAGCAAGGATCTAGCGGGAGCCAATGAGCAGTTCTTC | CASSKDLAGANEQFF | TRBV5-4 | TRBD2 | TRBJ2-1 | few
TGTGCCAGCAGTACAGGGGGCACCGGAAACACCATATATTTT | CASSTGGTGNTIYF | TRBV2 | TRBD1 | TRBJ1-3 | few
TGTGCCAGCGGACATCAGCCCCAGCATTTT | CASGHQPQHF | TRBV19 | . | TRBJ1-5 | many
TGTGCCAGCAGCCCTACAGGGGAAGTGAACAATGAGCAGTTCTTC | CASSPTGEVNNEQFF | TRBV9 | TRBD1 | TRBJ2-1 | few
TGTGCCAGTAGTATGAGACAGGACTCTGAGAGCTATGGCTACACCTTC | CASSMRQDSESYGYTF | TRBV19 | . | TRBJ1-2 | .
TGTGCCAGCAGCCTCCCGGGTCGAATGAACGAGCAGTACTTC | CASSLPGRMNEQYF | TRBV3-1 | . | TRBJ2-7 | few
TGTGCCAGCAGCGTACGCCAATCAGGGGTTCTAGGGTCCTACAATGAGCAGTTCTTC | CASSVRQSGVLGSYNEQFF | TRBV7-9 | . | TRBJ2-1 | few
TGCAGCGTTGAACCCCGCGAGCAGTACTTC | CSVEPREQYF | TRBV29-1 | . | TRBJ2-7 | few
TGCGCCAGCAGCCTACTCCCCCAGGGGTCTGGTGAAAAACTGTTTTTT | CASSLLPQGSGEKLFF | TRBV5-1 | . | TRBJ1-4 | few
TGTGCCAGCACTTCGACGGACTATAGCAATCAGCCCCAGCATTTT | CASTSTDYSNQPQHF | TRBV6-1 | . | TRBJ1-5 | few
TGTGCCAGCTCACCACCTGGACTAGCGGGGAATGAGCAGTTCTTC | CASSPPGLAGNEQFF | TRBV18 | TRBD2 | TRBJ2-1 | .
TGCAGTGTCAGAAGGCCGAATGAAGAGACCCAGTACTTC | CSVRRPNEETQYF | TRBV20-1 | . | TRBJ2-5 | many
TGTGCCAGCAGCTTACAGACGAGGAGGAGCAATCAGCCCCAGCATTTT | CASSLQTRRSNQPQHF | TRBV5-6 | . | TRBJ1-5 | many
TGTGCCAGCAGCCAAGCGGGCCAAAGGAGCACAGATACGCAGTATTTT | CASSQAGQRSTDTQYF | TRBV4-2 | . | TRBJ2-3 | many
TGTGCCAGCAGTTTAGAGGGACTAGCGGGAGGGTCGAACACCGGGGAGCTGTTTTTT | CASSLEGLAGGSNTGELFF | TRBV12-3/TRBV12-4 | TRBD2 | TRBJ2-2 | .
TGTGCCAGCAGTTCAAGACTAGCGGGGGCATCCAATGAGCAGTTCTTC | CASSSRLAGASNEQFF | TRBV2 | TRBD2 | TRBJ2-1 | .
TGTCCCAGCTCACCCACCGGGACCCGGACCGGAGAGACCCAGTACTTC | CPSSPTGTRTGETQYF | TRBV18 | . | TRBJ2-5 | .
TGTGCCAGCAGCAGGGGGGCCAGGGGCTACGAGCAGTACTTC | CASSRGARGYEQYF | TRBV27 | . | TRBJ2-7 | many
TGTGCCAGCAGATCCTCCCGGGACAGGGTAGGCTATGGCTACACCTTC | CASRSSRDRVGYGYTF | TRBV6-6 | TRBD1 | TRBJ1-2 | many
TGCAGCGTTCTGACAGGGCTGACCGGGGAGCTGTTTTTT | CSVLTGLTGELFF | TRBV29-1 | TRBD1 | TRBJ2-2 | many
TGCAGCGTTGCGAGGGTGGTCCAGGACACTGAAGCTTTCTTT | CSVARVVQDTEAFF | TRBV29-1 | . | TRBJ1-1 | .
TGTGCCAGCAGTCCGGTAACAAACAATGAGCAGTTCTTC | CASSPVTNNEQFF | TRBV6-1 | . | TRBJ2-1 | .
TGTGCCAGCAGCAAAGGTCCGGGACAGGGCCTATACGAGCAGTACTTC | CASSKGPGQGLYEQYF | TRBV21-1 | . | TRBJ2-7 | few
TGTGCCAGCAGTCAGGGGGCGTCAGATACGCAGTATTTT | CASSQGASDTQYF | TRBV28 | TRBD1 | TRBJ2-3 | few
TGTGCCACCAGAGGAACGGGACTTAGATACAATGAGCAGTTCTTC | CATRGTGLRYNEQFF | TRBV6-5 | . | TRBJ2-1 | many
TGCAGCGTGGAGGCGGACAGCACAGATACGCAGTATTTT | CSVEADSTDTQYF | TRBV29-1 | . | TRBJ2-3 | many
TGCAGTGCTAGAGATCCCCTAGCGGGAGGAGGTAGTGAGCAGTACTTC | CSARDPLAGGGSEQYF | TRBV20-1 | TRBD2 | TRBJ2-7 | .
TGCAGTGCTAGCTCGGATACGTTCGAGCAGTACTTC | CSASSDTFEQYF | TRBV20-1 | . | TRBJ2-7 | many